This passage covers 22 T cell receptor beta chains from one sample sequenced in a study of shared clonotypes between healthy human individuals. Assay used: immunoSEQ multiplex PCR; TCRdb lists only in-frame clones, some missing. The sample holds millions of clones, more than 90% seen once. Sequencing used naive CD4+ T cells sorted from blood. The subset denotes: CD45RA+ positively selected. These TCRs come from a young man in good health.

The V and J genes are TRBV18 and TRBJ2-2; tentatively, D is TRBD1 (6 bases). The V end lost 6 bases, the J end lost 5 bases, and 22 bases lay between the germline ends. Germline V lookup: CDR1 KGHSH, CDR2 LQKENI. This CDR3 is built from 17 residues. In nucleotides, the CDR3 is TGTGCCAGCTCGCAATTGGCGGACAGTGGGAAGACCGGGGAGCTGTTTTTT. It encodes CASSQLADSGKTGELFF.

This chain connects TRBV20-1 to TRBJ2-7; D is uncertain. Germline CDR1 reads DFQATT; CDR2 reads SNEGSKA (reference sequence). The CDR3 is 10 residues long. In DNA form, the CDR3 reads TGCAGGCTAATATGCCACGAGCAGTACTTC. It translates to CRLICHEQYF.

The chain recombines TRBV28 with TRBJ2-7; TRBD1 might be the D (6 bases). There are 15 residues in the CDR3. Trimming pared 7 bases from V and 1 base from J, leaving 17 bases between. Germline assignment: CDR1 MDHEN and CDR2 SYDVKM. Here the CDR3 DNA reads TGTGCCAGCAACGGAGCAGGGGTGGAATCCTACGAGCAGTACTTC. This codes for CASNGAGVESYEQYF.

The chain uses TRBV4-1 and TRBJ1-5; D remains unclear. This CDR3 spans 16 amino acids. The germline V and J ends were trimmed by 0 bases and 0 bases, with 9 bases remaining between them. CDR1 MGHRA and CDR2 YSYEKL come from the germline V gene. In DNA form, the CDR3 reads TGCGCCAGCAGCCAAGAACCCGGGAATAGCAATCAGCCCCAGCATTTT. Translated, it gives CASSQEPGNSNQPQHF.

This chain connects TRBV2 to TRBJ2-2; D gene unclear. Germline CDR1 SNHLY, CDR2 FYNNEI. Trimming shortened V by 7 bases and J by 1 base, and 10 bases separated the two germline ends. The CDR3 length is 14 residues. The DNA of the CDR3 is TGTGCCAGCAATGGGCTACTGAACACCGGGGAGCTGTTTTTT. This gives the protein CASNGLLNTGELFF.

The chain links TRBV7-9 to TRBJ1-2, with 10 bases matching TRBD1. V lost 3 bases and J lost 8; bases outside the gene matches: 15. The CDR3 spans 17 residues. Looked up from germline, CDR1 is SEHNR and CDR2 is FQNEAQ (reference sequence). This chain's CDR3 is CASSLARGTGDTAGYTF. The CDR3, as DNA: TGTGCCAGCAGCTTGGCGAGGGGGACAGGGGATACTGCCGGCTACACCTTC.

This rearrangement joins TRBV6-5 to TRBJ1-1; D possibly corresponds to TRBD1 (5 bases). Germline CDR1 and CDR2: MNHEY and SVGAGI. The CDR3 length is 15 residues. V was pared by 4 bases and J by 0 bases, with 12 bases between. As DNA, the CDR3 is TGTGCCAGCAGTTCCCAACAGGCCGTGAACACTGAAGCTTTCTTT. It translates to CASSSQQAVNTEAFF.

J is TRBJ2-7 and V is TRBV18; 8 nucleotides align to TRBD2. CDR3 size: 15 residues. The V and J ends lost 6 bases and 3 bases, in that order; junction bases with no gene match: 10. Germline loops: CDR1 KGHSH, CDR2 LQKENI. The CDR3 DNA reads TGTGCCAGCTCCCGGGGACTAGGGGCTCTCTACGAGCAGTACTTC. Protein product: CASSRGLGALYEQYF.

The CDR3 coding sequence is TGTGCCTGGAGCCCTGGAGGGAGCGGCACAGATACGCAGTATTTT. It yields the protein CAWSPGGSGTDTQYF. The rearrangement uses TRBV30 and TRBJ2-3; a possible D gene is TRBD2 (6 bases). Per the germline V gene, CDR1 is GTSNPN and CDR2 is SVGIG (reference sequence). The V and J ends lost 3 bases and 1 base respectively, with 14 bases between them. The CDR3 covers 15 residues.

The J gene is TRBJ2-1, the V gene TRBV4-1; D may be TRBD2 (5 bases). The V and J ends lost 1 base and 2 bases respectively, with 18 bases between them. The CDR3 contains 18 residues. Looked up from germline, CDR1 is MGHRA and CDR2 is YSYEKL. The DNA for the CDR3 is TGCGCCAGCAGCCAAGGTATGACTGGACTGGTAACCTACAATGAGCAGTTCTTC. Amino acid sequence: CASSQGMTGLVTYNEQFF.

The genes are TRBV6-1 and TRBJ1-1; D perhaps matches TRBD1 (6 bases). The CDR3 extends over 14 amino acids. The germline V gene has CDR1 MNHNS and CDR2 SASEGT. Deletions cut 4 bases from V and 4 bases from J, with 13 bases between. CDR3 coding DNA: TGTGCCAGCAGTGCGCTGACAGGATCCACTGAAGCTTTCTTT. It yields the protein CASSALTGSTEAFF.

This chain links TRBV11-2 with TRBJ2-3; D perhaps matches TRBD2 (6 bases). V was shortened by 4 bases and J by 9 bases, with 17 bases between the two germline ends. CDR1 SGHAT and CDR2 FQNNGV come from the germline V gene. The length of the CDR3 is 14 residues. CDR3 DNA sequence: TGTGCCAGCAGCTCTACGTCGGGGGTAGGGACGCAGTATTTT. This sequence encodes CASSSTSGVGTQYF.

A note on this clone: Other DNA sequences in the same sample also yield this CDR3. The chain uses TRBV6-1 and TRBJ2-3, with D perhaps matching TRBD2 (5 bases). Germline V gene data show CDR1 as MNHNS and CDR2 as SASEGT. Trimming cost V 1 base and J 0 bases, with 5 bases left between them. The CDR3 loop spans 14 amino acids. This CDR3 is CASSEGGSTDTQYF. CDR3 DNA sequence: TGTGCCAGCAGTGAAGGCGGGAGCACAGATACGCAGTATTTT.

The chain has TRBV9 and TRBJ1-4; 9 positions match TRBD1. Germline values: CDR1 SGDLS, CDR2 YYNGEE. The CDR3 consists of 15 residues. V lost 0 bases and J lost 5; bases outside the gene matches: 2. CDR3: CASSVADRGNEKLFF. CDR3 DNA sequence: TGTGCCAGCAGCGTAGCGGACAGGGGCAATGAAAAACTGTTTTTT. The full variable domain, with the rest looked up from reference TRBV9 and TRBJ1-4, is DSGVTQTPKHLITATGQRVTLRCSPRSGDLSVYWYQQSLDQGLQFLIQYYNGEERAKGNILERFSAQQFPDLHSELNLSSLELGDSALYFCASSVADRGNEKLFFGSGTQLSVL.

This chain links TRBV19 with TRBJ2-2; D is possibly TRBD2 (6 bases). V was trimmed by 8 bases and J by 6 bases, leaving 19 bases between them. Per the germline V gene, CDR1 is LNHDA and CDR2 is SQIVND (reference sequence). The CDR3 runs to 15 residues. The CDR3 sequence: CASFDPSAGPGELFF. The CDR3 nucleotides are TGTGCCAGTTTCGACCCTAGCGCCGGTCCCGGGGAGCTGTTTTTT. Drawing the rest from reference TRBV19 and TRBJ2-2, the complete variable domain is DGGITQSPKYLFRKEGQNVTLSCEQNLNHDAMYWYRQDPGQGLRLIYYSQIVNDFQKGDIAEGYSVSREKKESFPLTVTSAQKNPTAFYLCASFDPSAGPGELFFGEGSRLTVL.

The chain joins TRBV27 to TRBJ1-6; D call uncertain. CDR3 length equals 17 residues. V lost 0 bases, J lost 5 bases, and 14 bases lay in between. Germline assignment: CDR1 MNHEY and CDR2 SMNVEV (reference sequence). The CDR3: CASSLSGEGINNSPLHF. The CDR3, as DNA: TGTGCCAGCAGTTTATCGGGTGAAGGCATCAATAATTCACCCCTCCACTTT.

The chain employs TRBV5-1 and TRBJ2-3; no reliable D call. Per germline, CDR1 SGHRS and CDR2 YFSETQ. Trimming removed 4 bases at V and 4 bases at J, with 16 bases between. CDR3 size: 15 residues. CDR3 sequence reads: CASSDRLGSADTQYF. The CDR3 DNA reads as TGCGCCAGCAGCGACCGTCTAGGTAGTGCAGATACGCAGTATTTT.

V is TRBV7-9 and J is TRBJ2-5; no clear D. Germline V gives CDR1 SEHNR, CDR2 FQNEAQ (reference sequence). The length of the CDR3 is 14 residues. The V gene lost 2 bases and the J gene lost 0 bases, with 7 bases spanning the gap. CDR3 residues: CASSLIAYQETQYF. The CDR3 bases are TGTGCCAGCAGCTTAATCGCGTACCAAGAGACCCAGTACTTC.

The V and J genes are TRBV6-1 and TRBJ1-1, with 9 bases fitting TRBD1. Germline V CDR1 and CDR2: MNHNS, SASEGT. J lost 1 base, V lost 4 bases, and 7 bases had no gene match. The CDR3 runs to 16 residues. The CDR3 loop is CASSAFSTGGNTEAFF. CDR3 sequence (DNA): TGTGCCAGCAGTGCCTTTTCGACAGGGGGGAACACTGAAGCTTTCTTT.

This clone was seen a single time. The V and J genes are TRBV5-8 and TRBJ2-7; tentative D call: TRBD2 (7 bases). Germline CDR1 and CDR2: SGHTS and YDEGEE. The CDR3 consists of 16 residues. Trimming pared 4 bases from V and 2 bases from J, leaving 19 bases between. CDR3 bases: TGTGCCAGCAGCGGTCAGGGGCGCGGGGGAACCTACGAGCAGTACTTC. It yields the protein CASSGQGRGGTYEQYF.

The CDR3: CASRGGGNTGELFF. The CDR3 DNA follows: TGTGCCAGCAGAGGCGGGGGTAACACCGGGGAGCTGTTTTTT. J is TRBJ2-2 and V is TRBV9, with 7 bases identical to TRBD2. V shed 5 bases, J shed 2 bases, and the junction held 3 bases outside the gene matches. Germline V gene lookup returns CDR1 SGDLS and CDR2 YYNGEE. There are 14 residues in the CDR3.

This chain links TRBV15 with TRBJ2-6, with 8 nucleotides matching TRBD1. This CDR3 spans 16 amino acids. V lost 3 bases, J lost 2 bases, and 3 bases stayed unmatched. Germline CDR1 and CDR2: LNHNV and YYDKDF (reference sequence). CDR3 nucleotide sequence: TGTGCCACCAGCAGGGAACAGGGGGCTGGGGCCAACGTCCTGACTTTC. Amino acids: CATSREQGAGANVLTF. The full variable domain, rest sourced from reference TRBV15 and TRBJ2-6, is DAMVIQNPRYQVTQFGKPVTLSCSQTLNHNVMYWYQQKSSQAPKLLFHYYDKDFNNEADTPDNFQSRRPNTSFCFLDIRSPGLGDTAMYLCATSREQGAGANVLTFGAGSRLTVL.